A single sample gave rise to the 12 T cell receptor beta chains below, sequenced in a study of blood T cell repertoires in COVID-19. The data were produced by immunoSEQ multiplex PCR, yet TCRdb's version contains in-frame clones alone and is incomplete. This table holds fewer than 600,000 clones, roughly nine tenths found once. What was sequenced was peripheral blood. These TCRs come from a man aged 18 to 29 with COVID-19, enrolled during active disease.

The chain is built from TRBV7-6 and TRBJ1-5; D not resolved. The CDR3 runs to 15 residues. V lost 1 base, J lost 4 bases, and 11 bases lay in between. Germline-derived CDR1 and CDR2 are SGHVS and FNYEAQ. The CDR3 sequence: CASSLGVATNQPQHF. Written as DNA, the CDR3 is TGTGCCAGCAGCTTAGGCGTAGCGACTAATCAGCCCCAGCATTTT.

With regard to this clone: The sample has other DNA sequences that encode this CDR3 too. The chain couples TRBV6-5 to TRBJ1-5, with a weak D call TRBD1 (5 bases). Deletions cut 0 bases from V and 4 bases from J, with 10 bases between. The CDR3 has 15 residues. Germline V gene data show CDR1 as MNHEY and CDR2 as SVGAGI. CDR3 sequence (DNA): TGTGCCAGCAGTTACTCAGCAGGGCTTAATCAGCCCCAGCATTTT. It translates to CASSYSAGLNQPQHF.

The chain joins TRBV7-2 to TRBJ2-2, with D tentatively TRBD2 (5 bases). The length of the CDR3 is 13 residues. Germline V gene lookup returns CDR1 SGHTA and CDR2 FQGNSA. V was trimmed by 5 bases and J by 6 bases, leaving 10 bases between them. The chain's CDR3 is CASSLKRPGELFF. The CDR3 DNA follows: TGTGCCAGCAGCCTTAAGCGGCCCGGGGAGCTGTTTTTT.

This chain uses TRBV3-1 (or the pseudogene TRBV3-2) with TRBJ1-1, with 9 bases that match TRBD1. CDR1 and CDR2 from the germline V gene are LGHDT and YNNKEL (reference sequence). V trimming: 7 bases; J trimming: 1 base; junction bases outside the gene matches: 4. This CDR3 has 14 residues. The CDR3 sequence is CASTLGQGNTEAFF. DNA of the CDR3: TGTGCCAGCACCCTGGGACAGGGGAACACTGAAGCTTTCTTT.

Concerning this clone itself: Other DNA sequences in the sample encode the same CDR3. The chain couples TRBV7-8 to TRBJ1-5, with D hard to call. Looked up from germline, CDR1 is SGHVS and CDR2 is FQNEAQ. The CDR3 consists of 14 residues. The V end was cut by 5 bases, the J end by 1 base, with 9 bases between. CDR3 protein: CASSPGYSNQPQHF. The CDR3 nucleotides read TGTGCCAGCAGCCCAGGCTACAGCAATCAGCCCCAGCATTTT.

This clone showed up just once. The chain combines TRBV19 with TRBJ2-5; the match to TRBD2 covers 10 bases. This CDR3 contains 16 residues. V was clipped by 4 bases and J by 0 bases; unmatched bases: 5. Looked up from germline, CDR1 is LNHDA and CDR2 is SQIVND (reference sequence). CDR3 DNA: TGTGCCAGTAGTACCGGGACTAGCGCAAACCAAGAGACCCAGTACTTC. It codes for CASSTGTSANQETQYF. The full variable domain, completed using reference TRBV19 and TRBJ2-5, is DGGITQSPKYLFRKEGQNVTLSCEQNLNHDAMYWYRQDPGQGLRLIYYSQIVNDFQKGDIAEGYSVSREKKESFPLTVTSAQKNPTAFYLCASSTGTSANQETQYFGPGTRLLVL.

The gene calls are TRBV19 and TRBJ2-5; 9 nucleotides align to TRBD2. Per germline, CDR1 LNHDA and CDR2 SQIVND (reference sequence). The CDR3 spans 14 residues. Losses at the gene ends were 4 bases for V and 4 bases for J; bases not matched to a gene: 4. Here the CDR3 DNA reads TGTGCCAGTAGTACCGGGCGGGAGGGAGAGACCCAGTACTTC. The encoded protein is CASSTGREGETQYF.

In this sample, this clone turned up once. The V gene is TRBV9, the J gene TRBJ2-5, with 13 bases lining up with TRBD2. Germline CDR1 reads SGDLS; CDR2 reads YYNGEE. The V and J ends lost 3 bases and 4 bases, in that order; junction bases with no gene match: 9. The CDR3 length is 17 residues. CDR3 bases: TGTGCCAGCAGCGACATCGGACTAGCGGGAGCCGGAGAGACCCAGTACTTC. Its protein product is CASSDIGLAGAGETQYF.

This clone was seen a single time. V and J are TRBV7-9 and TRBJ2-1; D is possibly TRBD2 (5 bases). V gave up 4 bases and J gave up 4 bases, with 8 bases separating them. Germline V gives CDR1 SEHNR, CDR2 FQNEAQ (reference sequence). The CDR3 is 13 residues long. The CDR3 sequence: CASSSTTYNEQFF. For the CDR3, the DNA is TGTGCCAGCAGCTCGACTACTTACAATGAGCAGTTCTTC. The full variable domain, completed using reference TRBV7-9 and TRBJ2-1, is DTGVSQNPRHKITKRGQNVTFRCDPISEHNRLYWYRQTLGQGPEFLTYFQNEAQLEKSRLLSDRFSAERPKGSFSTLEIQRTEQGDSAMYLCASSSTTYNEQFFGPGTRLTVL.

This clone was recorded a few times. The chain uses TRBV9 and TRBJ1-2; D uncertain. CDR3 size: 14 residues. Trimming removed 0 bases at V and 7 bases at J, with 13 bases between. The V gene's germline CDR1 is SGDLS and CDR2 YYNGEE. The CDR3 DNA reads as TGTGCCAGCAGCGTAGACCAGGTACTAGGTGGCTACACCTTC. This translates into CASSVDQVLGGYTF.

The chain carries TRBV18 and TRBJ2-1; the D gene is possibly TRBD1 (5 bases). The germline V gene encodes CDR1 KGHSH and CDR2 LQKENI. V was cut by 4 bases and J by 10 bases, with 17 bases left in between. The CDR3 runs 14 residues. CDR3 protein: CASSRNNRLEEQFF. The DNA of the CDR3 is TGTGCCAGCTCACGTAACAACAGGTTGGAGGAGCAGTTCTTC.

The rearrangement links TRBV4-1 to TRBJ1-1; 8 bases map to TRBD1. The ends lost 4 bases at V and 1 base at J; junction bases unmatched: 5. The CDR3 is 15 amino acids. Germline values: CDR1 MGHRA, CDR2 YSYEKL. The CDR3 sequence: CASSPWTGTNTEAFF. The CDR3 DNA reads TGCGCCAGCAGCCCCTGGACAGGGACGAACACTGAAGCTTTCTTT.